One sample yielded the 7 T cell receptor beta chains listed below, sequenced in a study of T cells after yellow fever vaccination. TCRdb re-called the 5' RACE reads with MiXCR, one entry per CDR3 protein. This table holds 170,000 or so distinct CDR3 sequences, about 6% found once. Specimen: CD4+ T cells sorted from PBMCs, collected on the day of the first yellow fever vaccination. Receptors were obtained from a man between 18 and 29 years old who received the YFV17D yellow fever vaccine.

The gene calls are TRBV20-1 and TRBJ2-7; no reliable D call. Germline CDR1 is DFQATT and CDR2 is SNEGSKA (reference sequence). Trimming cost V 3 bases and J 4 bases, with 16 bases left between them. The CDR3 totals 14 residues. In nucleotides, the CDR3 is TGCAGTGCTAGTGACGGATCATTCAATTACGAGCAGTACTTC. Its protein is CSASDGSFNYEQYF.

This clonotype appeared a few times. The chain joins TRBV18 to TRBJ2-2; possibly TRBD1 or TRBD2 for D (5 bases each). This CDR3 is 14 amino acids long. Germline loops: CDR1 KGHSH, CDR2 LQKENI. V lost 2 bases and J 3 bases, leaving 7 bases between the germline ends. In nucleotides, the CDR3 is TGTGCCAGCTCACCAGGGACGGACACCGGGGAGCTGTTTTTT. Translated: CASSPGTDTGELFF.

The gene calls are TRBV20-1 and TRBJ1-4; no definite D call. Per germline, CDR1 DFQATT and CDR2 SNEGSKA (reference sequence). V lost 3 bases and J lost 8, with 4 bases in between. This CDR3 has 10 residues. This CDR3 reads CSARGEKLFF. The DNA of the CDR3 is TGCAGTGCTAGGGGCGAAAAACTGTTTTTT.

This clonotype came up a few times. This rearrangement joins TRBV11-1 to TRBJ2-3; 9 bases are shared with TRBD2. Germline trimming cut 1 base from V and 2 bases from J; bases unmatched to any gene: 7. CDR1 and CDR2 from the germline V gene are SGHAT and FQDESV (reference sequence). CDR3 length equals 17 residues. CDR3 sequence (DNA): TGTGCCAGCAGCTTAGACGGACTAGCGAGTTTCACAGATACGCAGTATTTT. This sequence encodes CASSLDGLASFTDTQYF.

The rearrangement links TRBV6-6 to TRBJ1-5; D might be TRBD1 (6 bases). Per the germline V gene, CDR1 is MNHNY and CDR2 is SVGAGI (reference sequence). Trimming shortened V by 7 bases and J by 9 bases, and 10 bases separated the two germline ends. The CDR3 runs 11 residues. CDR3 nucleotides: TGTGCCAGCACCTCAGGGGCGCCCCAGCATTTT. Translation gives CASTSGAPQHF.

This clonotype was seen many times. This chain links TRBV5-5 with TRBJ1-1; TRBD1 might be the D (6 bases). The ends were cut back, 4 bases at V and 8 bases at J, with 18 bases in the middle. The V gene's germline CDR1 is SGHKS and CDR2 YYEKEE (reference sequence). The CDR3 has 14 residues. CDR3 nucleotide sequence: TGTGCCAGCAGCCAGATACAGGGAGGGATAGAAGCTTTCTTT. Translated: CASSQIQGGIEAFF.

Many counts were recorded for this clonotype. This CDR3 is CASSDFPGQGQQPQHF. The CDR3 nucleotides are TGCGCCAGCAGTGACTTTCCGGGACAGGGGCAACAGCCCCAGCATTTT. V usage is TRBV10-2 and J usage is TRBJ1-5, with 10 bases matching TRBD1. The CDR3 is 16 amino acids. V trimming: 3 bases; J trimming: 7 bases; junction bases outside the gene matches: 9. Looked up from germline, CDR1 is WSHSY and CDR2 is SAAADI.